The rows below give T cell receptor beta chains drawn from one sample of a study of shared clonotypes between healthy human individuals. The data were produced by immunoSEQ multiplex PCR, yet TCRdb's version contains in-frame clones alone and is incomplete. The sample gives roughly 1 million clones, 65% to 75% of which show up once; about 1.5% is in the top ten. The sequenced material came from memory CD4+ T cells sorted from blood. These receptors all come from a man younger than 30 in good health. The CDR3 runs from the conserved cysteine through the conserved F or W. The D gene is left open where the match is weak. The size of a clone is reported for some rows only, either as once, few or many, or as a class for expanded clones.

TRBV30,-,-,TRBJ2-3,TGTGCCTGGAGCGCCGATGCCGGGGGCAGTCCTACAGATACGCAGTATTTT,CAWSADAGGSPTDTQYF
TRBV7-2,once,TRBD2,TRBJ2-3,TGTGCCAGCAGACCGACCGGGGGGGCAACAGATACGCAGTATTTT,CASRPTGGATDTQYF
TRBV5-5,-,TRBD2,TRBJ2-3,TGTGCCAGCAGCTCTGGACTAGCGGGAAGCACAGATACGCAGTATTTT,CASSSGLAGSTDTQYF
TRBV19,-,TRBD2,TRBJ2-3,TGTGCCAGTAGACCTAGCGGCGGTTATAGCACAGATACGCAGTATTTT,CASRPSGGYSTDTQYF
TRBV7-7,-,-,TRBJ2-1,TGTGCTAGCAGCTTCAGGCTCAATCACCCCAATGAGCAGTTCTTC,CASSFRLNHPNEQFF
TRBV7-2,-,-,TRBJ2-3,TGTGCCAGCAGCTTAGAGGGCCGAAGCACAGATACGCAGTATTTT,CASSLEGRSTDTQYF
TRBV5-1,once,-,TRBJ2-2,TGCGCCAGCAGCTTCGGGACGGCGAACACCGGGGAGCTGTTTTTT,CASSFGTANTGELFF
TRBV10-3,-,-,TRBJ1-1,TGTGCCATCAGTGAGGGGGCCACTGAAGCTTTCTTT,CAISEGATEAFF
TRBV6-6,-,-,TRBJ1-1,TGTGCCAGCAGTGGGCCGGGCCTAAACACTGAAGCTTTCTTT,CASSGPGLNTEAFF
TRBV7-9,-,TRBD1,TRBJ1-1,TGTGCCAGCACACAAGGACAGGGGGAAGTTGAAGCTTTCTTT,CASTQGQGEVEAFF
TRBV18,-,-,TRBJ2-7,TGTGCCAGCTCCCCTTCACAGTCTTCCTACGAGCAGTACTTC,CASSPSQSSYEQYF
TRBV30,-,TRBD2,TRBJ2-2,TGTGCCTGGAGTGTACTACTAGCGGGGACCGGGGAGCTGTTTTTT,CAWSVLLAGTGELFF
TRBV5-1,-,TRBD1,TRBJ2-6,TGCGCCAGCAGCTTGGCCGGCAGGGGGTCTGGGGCCAACGTCCTGACTTTC,CASSLAGRGSGANVLTF
TRBV11-2,-,-,TRBJ2-2,TGTGCCAGCAGCTTAGATTTAACCGGGGAGCTGTTTTTT,CASSLDLTGELFF
TRBV29-1,-,-,TRBJ1-2,TGCAGCGTTGGGACAGTCGCATGGAAGGGCTACACCTTC,CSVGTVAWKGYTF
TRBV2,-,-,TRBJ1-6,TGTGCCAGCGAGGACGGCCTGAGCTCCTATAATTCACCCCTCCACTTT,CASEDGLSSYNSPLHF
TRBV30,few,-,TRBJ2-1,TGTGCCTCGACACTCTCACCGGTGGCCACCTACAATGAGCAGTTCTTC,CASTLSPVATYNEQFF
TRBV27,few,-,TRBJ2-2,TGTGCCAGCAGCTTCACGGTTTTTACCGGGGAGCTGTTTTTT,CASSFTVFTGELFF
TRBV19,-,-,TRBJ1-3,TGTGCCAGTAGTATAGCCACAGACTCTGGAAACACCATATATTTT,CASSIATDSGNTIYF
TRBV7-2,once,TRBD2,TRBJ2-7,TGTGCCAGCAGCTCGCGGGTGACTAGCTGGAGCGAGCAGTACTTC,CASSSRVTSWSEQYF
TRBV5-4,-,TRBD1,TRBJ2-7,TGTGCCAGCAGCTCCATGGACAGGGAGTCCTACGAGCAGTACTTC,CASSSMDRESYEQYF
TRBV18,-,-,TRBJ2-3,TGTGCCAGCTCACTTACATTGGTGGATACGCAGTATTTT,CASSLTLVDTQYF
TRBV2,-,-,TRBJ2-1,TGTGCCAGCAGTGACTTTATCTCCTACAATGAGCAGTTCTTC,CASSDFISYNEQFF
TRBV28,few,-,TRBJ1-6,TGTGCCAGCGGATTTTCACCCCTCCACTTT,CASGFSPLHF
TRBV5-4,-,-,TRBJ1-2,TGTGCCAGCAGCGGCGGCCCGGGAATCTATGGCTACACCTTC,CASSGGPGIYGYTF
TRBV11-2,-,TRBD1,TRBJ1-2,TGTGCCAGCAGCTTAGTGACAGGGTTAGGTGGCTACACCTTC,CASSLVTGLGGYTF
TRBV19,-,-,TRBJ2-1,TGTGCCAGTAGTATGGGTTGGGTCAGCTCCTACAATGAGCAGTTCTTC,CASSMGWVSSYNEQFF
TRBV4-1,once,TRBD1,TRBJ1-1,TGCGCCAGCAGCCTTGGGACAGGGGGAGGTTTTTCATACACTGAAGCTTTCTTT,CASSLGTGGGFSYTEAFF
TRBV7-7,-,TRBD1,TRBJ2-3,TGTGCTAGCAGCCCTGACAGGGGAGGAGATACGCAGTATTTT,CASSPDRGGDTQYF
TRBV18,few,-,TRBJ1-4,TGTGCCAGCTCACTCGACAGCGGGAATGAAAAACTGTTTTTT,CASSLDSGNEKLFF
TRBV19,-,-,TRBJ1-6,TGTGCCAGTAGACCGGGACACAAGAATTCACCCCTCCACTTT,CASRPGHKNSPLHF
TRBV19,-,-,TRBJ1-2,TGTGCCAGTATTGGATCAAGCGGGCAGTACGACTACACCTTC,CASIGSSGQYDYTF
TRBV7-9,-,-,TRBJ1-1,TGTGCCAGCAGCCGCCTAGTCGAAGCTTTCTTT,CASSRLVEAFF
TRBV2,once,-,TRBJ1-1,TGTGCCAGCAGTGAACGAGGGCTTGAAGCTTTCTTT,CASSERGLEAFF
TRBV6-1,-,-,TRBJ2-7,TGTGCCAGCAGTGAGGGCCGTTACTACGAGCAGTACTTC,CASSEGRYYEQYF
TRBV11-2,-,TRBD2,TRBJ2-3,TGTGCCAGCAGCCCAGGACTAGCGGGACCAGATACGCAGTATTTT,CASSPGLAGPDTQYF
TRBV10-1,once,-,TRBJ1-4,TGCGCCAGCAGTGAGTCGCGAGGGAATAATGAAAAACTGTTTTTT,CASSESRGNNEKLFF
TRBV30,many,-,TRBJ2-1,TGTGCCTGGGTTAGGACAAGCTCCTACAATGAGCAGTTCTTC,CAWVRTSSYNEQFF
TRBV6-5,-,TRBD1,TRBJ2-7,TGTGCCAGCAGTTTTGGGACAGGGGACTACGAGCAGTACTTC,CASSFGTGDYEQYF
TRBV7-2,-,TRBD2,TRBJ2-7,TGTGCCAGCAGCTTGGGGCCTAGCGGGAGGGGTCAGTACTTC,CASSLGPSGRGQYF
TRBV19,-,TRBD2,TRBJ2-3,TGTGCCAGTAGTCCGGCGGCGGGGGGCTACACAGATACGCAGTATTTT,CASSPAAGGYTDTQYF
TRBV4-3,-,-,TRBJ2-7,TGCGCCAGCAGCCAAGGAGAGCAAGTGGGGAGGCAGTACTTC,CASSQGEQVGRQYF
TRBV7-2,-,-,TRBJ1-4,TGTGCCAGCAGCTCACACCGACCTGGGCGGGAGAATGAAAAACTGTTTTTT,CASSSHRPGRENEKLFF
TRBV4-2,-,-,TRBJ1-2,TGTGCCAGCAGCCAAGACCCAGGTGGCAATGGCTACACCTTC,CASSQDPGGNGYTF
TRBV10-3,-,-,TRBJ1-1,TGTGCCATCACGCGGGATATAAGCATGAACACTGAAGCTTTCTTT,CAITRDISMNTEAFF
TRBV5-1,-,TRBD2,TRBJ2-1,TGCGCCAGCAGCATAGCGGGAGTGGGTGAGCAGTTCTTC,CASSIAGVGEQFF
TRBV19,-,TRBD1,TRBJ1-2,TGTGCCAGTAGATATCTGACAGGGCCTTATGGCTACACCTTC,CASRYLTGPYGYTF
TRBV28,-,-,TRBJ1-2,TGTGCCAGCAGTTCGAAAGGCCTCTATGGCTACACCTTC,CASSSKGLYGYTF
TRBV10-3,few,-,TRBJ1-1,TGTGCCATCAGTGCAAAGCCGAGGGACCGTGAAGCTTTCTTT,CAISAKPRDREAFF
TRBV29-1,-,-,TRBJ2-2,TGCAGCGTTGAAGATCGCCGTCCTCGGGGAAGGACCGGGGAGCTGTTTTTT,CSVEDRRPRGRTGELFF
TRBV6-5,-,-,TRBJ1-2,TGTGCCAGCAGTTTGTCAGGGTTGAATGGCTACACCTTC,CASSLSGLNGYTF
TRBV7-6,-,-,TRBJ2-1,TGTGCCAGCAGCCGCCCTGAGGGGAATGAGCAGTTCTTC,CASSRPEGNEQFF
TRBV19,-,-,TRBJ1-5,TGTGCCAGATCACTGCCACAGGGAACTGATAGCAATCAGCCCCAGCATTTT,CARSLPQGTDSNQPQHF
TRBV7-2,-,-,TRBJ2-4,TGTGCCAGCAGCTCCTATAAAGAAAACATTCAGTACTTC,CASSSYKENIQYF
TRBV29-1,few,TRBD1,TRBJ1-1,TGCAGCGTCACCGGGACAGGGCCCTTGAACACTGAAGCTTTCTTT,CSVTGTGPLNTEAFF
TRBV27,few,-,TRBJ1-1,TGTGCCAGCGGGTGGACGGTAAACACTGAAGCTTTCTTT,CASGWTVNTEAFF
TRBV9,-,TRBD2,TRBJ2-4,TGTGCCAGCAGCGTAGATAGCGGGGGAGCTGCCAAAAACATTCAGTACTTC,CASSVDSGGAAKNIQYF
TRBV18,few,TRBD1,TRBJ2-4,TGTGCCAGCTCACCAGAGGGGGCTCTAGCCAAAAACATTCAGTACTTC,CASSPEGALAKNIQYF
TRBV30,-,-,TRBJ2-3,TGTGCCTTCCGGACAGTCACAGATACGCAGTATTTT,CAFRTVTDTQYF
TRBV7-2,-,-,TRBJ1-2,TGTGCCAGCAGCCCGAGAAGGACCGATGTTAACTATGGCTACACCTTC,CASSPRRTDVNYGYTF